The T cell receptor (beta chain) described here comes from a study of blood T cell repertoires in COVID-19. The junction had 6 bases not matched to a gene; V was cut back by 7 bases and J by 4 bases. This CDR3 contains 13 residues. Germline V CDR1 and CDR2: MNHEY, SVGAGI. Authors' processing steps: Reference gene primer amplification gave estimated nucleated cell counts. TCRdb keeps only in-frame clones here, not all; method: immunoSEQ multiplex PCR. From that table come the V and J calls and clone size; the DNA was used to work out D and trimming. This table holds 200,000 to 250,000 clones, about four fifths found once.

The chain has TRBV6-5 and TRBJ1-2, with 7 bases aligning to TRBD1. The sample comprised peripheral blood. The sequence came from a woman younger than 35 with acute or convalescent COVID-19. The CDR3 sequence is CASTKGTAYGYTF. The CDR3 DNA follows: TGTGCCAGCACCAAGGGGACAGCCTATGGCTACACCTTC.